The 21 T cell receptor beta chains presented below share a single source sample, sequenced in a study of cytomegalovirus exposure and HLA in healthy donors. The PCR contained 60 Vbeta and 13 Jbeta primers. Sequenced by immunoSEQ multiplex PCR; TCRdb stores in-frame clones only, minus some. The table has some 120,000 clones, over 75% seen once. The sample consisted of PBMCs. All receptors derive from a man aged 30 to 39 in good health and CMV-seronegative.

The genes are TRBV5-1 and TRBJ1-3, with 8 bases identical to TRBD1. The length of the CDR3 is 15 residues. The germline CDR1 and CDR2 sequences are SGHRS and YFSETQ. V shed 2 bases and J 0 bases; nucleotides not matched to a gene: 1. CDR3 sequence (DNA): TGCGCCAGCAGCTTCACAGGGGGCTCTGGAAACACCATATATTTT. Its protein product is CASSFTGGSGNTIYF.

The chain employs TRBV4-3 and TRBJ2-7, with a tentative D call TRBD2 (6 bases). The CDR3 length is 16 residues. V was clipped by 3 bases and J by 2 bases, with 17 bases between them. Germline CDR1 LGHNA, CDR2 YSLEER. CDR3 sequence reads: CASSHSGAALPYEQYF. DNA for the CDR3: TGCGCCAGCAGCCATTCGGGAGCGGCCCTTCCCTACGAGCAGTACTTC.

V is TRBV18 and J is TRBJ1-1; D is uncertain. V lost 3 bases and J 5 bases, leaving 16 bases between the germline ends. The CDR3 loop spans 15 amino acids. Germline V CDR1 and CDR2: KGHSH, LQKENI. CDR3 amino acids: CASSPAEMKSTEAFF. The CDR3 coding sequence is TGTGCCAGCTCACCCGCTGAGATGAAGTCAACTGAAGCTTTCTTT. The full variable domain, completed using reference TRBV18 and TRBJ1-1, is NAGVMQNPRHLVRRRGQEARLRCSPMKGHSHVYWYRQLPEEGLKFMVYLQKENIIDESGMPKERFSAEFPKEGPSILRIQQVVRGDSAAYFCASSPAEMKSTEAFFGQGTRLTVV.

The chain has TRBV29-1 and TRBJ1-5; TRBD1 might be the D (5 bases). Trimming left V 6 bases short and J 2 bases short, with 17 bases between. Germline loops: CDR1 SQVTM, CDR2 ANQGSEA. This CDR3 region has 15 residues. CDR3 amino acids: CSVLEAGGRNQPQHF. CDR3 bases: TGCAGCGTCCTCGAGGCCGGGGGACGCAATCAGCCCCAGCATTTT. The variable domain in full, with the rest retrieved from reference TRBV29-1 and TRBJ1-5, is SAVISQKPSRDICQRGTSLTIQCQVDSQVTMMFWYRQQPGQSLTLIATANQGSEATYESGFVIDKFPISRPNLTFSTLTVSNMSPEDSSIYLCSVLEAGGRNQPQHFGDGTRLSIL.

V and J are TRBV4-1 and TRBJ2-2; a weak D match, TRBD1 (6 bases). The V and J ends lost 4 bases and 4 bases respectively, with 13 bases between them. This CDR3 spans 15 amino acids. The germline V gene has CDR1 MGHRA and CDR2 YSYEKL. Here the CDR3 DNA reads TGCGCCAGCAGCCCGACACAGGGTGGCACCGGGGAGCTGTTTTTT. Translating gives CASSPTQGGTGELFF.

The chain couples TRBV6-1 to TRBJ1-1; D gene ambiguous. The V gene's germline CDR1 is MNHNS and CDR2 SASEGT. V dropped 5 bases and J dropped 2 bases, with 12 bases sitting between them. The CDR3 extends over 14 amino acids. This CDR3 is CASSLRRTNTEAFF. CDR3 nucleotides: TGTGCCAGCAGTCTGAGACGGACTAACACTGAAGCTTTCTTT.

The chain joins TRBV30 to TRBJ2-3, with 11 bases aligning to TRBD2. The germline V gene encodes CDR1 GTSNPN and CDR2 SVGIG (reference sequence). CDR3 length equals 17 residues. After removal of 0 bases from V and 5 bases from J, the junction contained 10 bases not matched to a gene. Here the CDR3 DNA reads TGTGCCTGGAGTGTACGAACTAGCGGGAGAGTGGGAGATACGCAGTATTTT. It translates to CAWSVRTSGRVGDTQYF.

The chain carries TRBV5-4 and TRBJ2-3, with D tentatively TRBD2 (6 bases). Germline V CDR1 and CDR2: SGHNT, YYREEE (reference sequence). Trimming took off 4 bases at V and 2 bases at J, with 14 bases between the two ends. The CDR3 contains 15 residues. The CDR3 here is CASSPEWDFTDTQYF. The CDR3 region has the DNA TGTGCCAGCAGCCCCGAATGGGACTTCACAGATACGCAGTATTTT. The full variable domain, completed using reference TRBV5-4 and TRBJ2-3, is ETGVTQSPTHLIKTRGQQVTLRCSSQSGHNTVSWYQQALGQGPQFIFQYYREEENGRGNFPPRFSGLQFPNYSSELNVNALELDDSALYLCASSPEWDFTDTQYFGPGTRLTVL.

This clone appeared a single time. The chain employs TRBV6-5 and TRBJ2-7, with 8 bases fitting TRBD1. The CDR3 loop spans 11 amino acids. The germline gives CDR1 MNHEY, CDR2 SVGAGI. Unmatched junction bases numbered 4, after V lost 9 bases and J lost 6 bases. In nucleotides, the CDR3 is TGTGCCAGTAACAGGGGGGTCGAGCAGTACTTC. Translating gives CASNRGVEQYF.

A few counts support this clone. J is TRBJ2-7 and V is TRBV19, with 10 bases fitting TRBD1. With 6 bases clipped from V and 6 bases from J, the junction kept 11 bases outside the gene matches. The germline V gene has CDR1 LNHDA and CDR2 SQIVND (reference sequence). The CDR3 covers 15 residues. CDR3 nucleotide sequence: TGTGCCAGTAGCCCTCAGACAGGGGGCTTGTTCGAGCAGTACTTC. Its translation is CASSPQTGGLFEQYF.

This chain joins TRBV5-6 and TRBJ1-2, with TRBD1 matching 7 bases. The V gene end was trimmed by 1 base and the J gene end by 8 bases; junction bases not matched to a gene: 14. Germline V CDR1 and CDR2: SGHDT, YYEEEE. The CDR3 is made up of 16 amino acids. The CDR3 nucleotides read TGTGCCAGCAGCTTGCTTTGGACAGGCGGGATGGGGGGCTACACCTTC. It translates to CASSLLWTGGMGGYTF.

The chain combines TRBV5-1 with TRBJ1-6; D is perhaps TRBD1 (6 bases). The V and J ends lost 0 bases and 6 bases respectively, with 13 bases between them. The V gene's germline CDR1 is SGHRS and CDR2 YFSETQ. CDR3 length: 16 residues. The CDR3 spells CASSLGTEMGNSPLHF. The CDR3 region has the DNA TGCGCCAGCAGCTTGGGGACAGAGATGGGTAATTCACCCCTCCACTTT.

The rearrangement uses TRBV5-1 and TRBJ2-3, with TRBD2 matching 9 bases. Germline V gene sequence: CDR1 SGHRS, CDR2 YFSETQ. Trimming at V came to 4 bases and at J to 1 base, leaving 4 bases not matched to a gene. The CDR3 is 15 amino acids. Here the CDR3 reads CASSPSGDRTDTQYF. In DNA, the CDR3 is TGCGCCAGCAGCCCTAGCGGGGACCGCACAGATACGCAGTATTTT.

This chain uses TRBV7-2 with TRBJ2-5; possibly TRBD2 for D (6 bases). Germline assignment: CDR1 SGHTA and CDR2 FQGNSA. Trimming left V 4 bases short and J 9 bases short, with 9 bases between. The CDR3 runs 11 residues. CDR3 nucleotide sequence: TGTGCCAGCAGCTCCGGGGGAGCCCAGTACTTC. Protein: CASSSGGAQYF. The variable domain in full, completed from reference TRBV7-2 and TRBJ2-5, reads GAGVSQSPSNKVTEKGKDVELRCDPISGHTALYWYRQSLGQGLEFLIYFQGNSAPDKSGLPSDRFSAERTGGSVSTLTIQRTQQEDSAVYLCASSSGGAQYFGPGTRLLVL.

The rearrangement links TRBV5-4 to TRBJ2-3, with D perhaps TRBD1 (6 bases). Germline V lookup: CDR1 SGHNT, CDR2 YYREEE (reference sequence). Trimming removed 1 base at V and 0 bases at J, with 12 bases between. The CDR3 sequence is 16 residues long. CDR3: CASSLIGGPSTDTQYF. CDR3 DNA sequence: TGTGCCAGCAGCTTGATAGGGGGACCAAGCACAGATACGCAGTATTTT.

This sequence joins TRBV6-1 and TRBJ1-6; 7 positions match TRBD1. V gave up 1 base and J gave up 2 bases; unmatched junction bases: 5. Germline loops: CDR1 MNHNS, CDR2 SASEGT. CDR3 size: 17 residues. Written as DNA, the CDR3 is TGTGCCAGCAGTGAAGGACAGGGTAGGCCCTATAATTCACCCCTCCACTTT. Its protein product is CASSEGQGRPYNSPLHF.

Only one count was recorded for this clone. This chain links TRBV5-4 with TRBJ1-1; D unresolved. The CDR3 runs 12 residues. V was cut by 1 base and J by 7 bases, with 8 bases left in between. The germline gives CDR1 SGHNT, CDR2 YYREEE (reference sequence). Here the CDR3 DNA reads TGTGCCAGCAGCTTGTACTCAGGTGAAGCTTTCTTT. Its protein product is CASSLYSGEAFF.

The CDR3 loop is CASSPPYRGPEAFF. The CDR3, as DNA: TGTGCCAGCTCACCGCCGTACAGGGGACCTGAAGCTTTCTTT. V usage is TRBV18 and J usage is TRBJ1-1; 7 nucleotides line up with TRBD1. The junction had 7 bases not matched to a gene; V was cut back by 3 bases and J by 6 bases. The V gene's germline CDR1 is KGHSH and CDR2 LQKENI. The CDR3 totals 14 residues.

The chain uses TRBV4-1 and TRBJ1-4; 10 positions agree with TRBD1. CDR3 length: 18 amino acids. Germline values: CDR1 MGHRA, CDR2 YSYEKL. J gave up 7 bases and V 4 bases, and 15 bases lay outside the gene matches. The CDR3 sequence: CASSLSGTGDPRGEKLFF. The CDR3 DNA reads TGCGCCAGCAGCCTCAGCGGGACAGGGGACCCACGGGGTGAAAAACTGTTTTTT.

The V call is TRBV2, the J call TRBJ1-4, with 9 bases that match TRBD1. The CDR3 runs 17 residues. Per germline, CDR1 SNHLY and CDR2 FYNNEI. V shed 5 bases, J shed 0 bases, and the junction held 7 bases outside the gene matches. CDR3 DNA sequence: TGTGCCAGCAGTAGGGACAGGGACACTGCAACTAATGAAAAACTGTTTTTT. This encodes CASSRDRDTATNEKLFF. The variable domain in full, with the rest retrieved from reference TRBV2 and TRBJ1-4, is EPEVTQTPSHQVTQMGQEVILRCVPISNHLYFYWYRQILGQKVEFLVSFYNNEISEKSEIFDDQFSVERPDGSNFTLKIRSTKLEDSAMYFCASSRDRDTATNEKLFFGSGTQLSVL.

The chain is built from TRBV10-3 and TRBJ2-2; 8 nucleotides agree with TRBD1. CDR3 length: 15 residues. Germline trimming cut 2 bases from V and 7 bases from J; bases unmatched to any gene: 6. Germline V gives CDR1 ENHRY, CDR2 SYGVKD. The CDR3 protein is CAISEVQGVGGELFF. The CDR3 DNA sequence: TGTGCCATCAGTGAGGTACAGGGGGTAGGCGGGGAGCTGTTTTTT.